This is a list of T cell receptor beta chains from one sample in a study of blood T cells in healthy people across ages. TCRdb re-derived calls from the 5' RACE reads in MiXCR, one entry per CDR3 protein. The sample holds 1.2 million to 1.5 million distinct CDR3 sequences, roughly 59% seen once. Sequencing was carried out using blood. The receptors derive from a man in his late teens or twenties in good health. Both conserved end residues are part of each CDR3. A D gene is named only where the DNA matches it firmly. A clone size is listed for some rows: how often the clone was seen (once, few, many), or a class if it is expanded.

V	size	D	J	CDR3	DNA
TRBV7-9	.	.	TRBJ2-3	CASSSRTVQDTQYF	TGTGCCAGCAGCTCCCGGACAGTTCAAGATACGCAGTATTTT
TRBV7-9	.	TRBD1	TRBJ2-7	CASSSGQDFSYEQYF	TGTGCCAGCAGCTCCGGACAGGACTTCTCCTACGAGCAGTACTTC
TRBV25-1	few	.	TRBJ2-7	CASSEWDEQYF	TGTGCCAGCAGTGAATGGGACGAGCAGTACTTC
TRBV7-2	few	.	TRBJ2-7	CASSLEASREQYF	TGTGCCAGCAGCTTAGAGGCCTCTCGCGAGCAGTACTTC
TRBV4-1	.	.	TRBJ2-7	CASSQDGGTGEQYF	TGCGCCAGCAGCCAAGATGGGGGTACGGGGGAGCAGTACTTC
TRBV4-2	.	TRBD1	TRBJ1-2	CASSHYSGTGAGYTF	TGTGCCAGCAGCCACTACTCCGGGACAGGGGCTGGCTACACCTTC
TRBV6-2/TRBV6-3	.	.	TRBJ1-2	CASLFSPLANYGYTF	TGTGCCAGCCTCTTCAGCCCTTTAGCTAACTATGGCTACACCTTC
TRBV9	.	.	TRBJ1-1	CASRLQESEAFF	TGTGCCAGCAGACTTCAGGAGTCTGAAGCTTTCTTT
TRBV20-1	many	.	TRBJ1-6	CSALPGTYNSPLHF	TGCAGTGCTCTCCCCGGCACCTATAATTCACCCCTCCACTTT
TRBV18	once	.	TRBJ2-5	CASSPTRGRQETQYF	TGTGCCAGCTCACCGACGAGGGGTCGACAAGAGACCCAGTACTTC
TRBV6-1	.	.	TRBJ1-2	CASSLDRAHGYTF	TGTGCCAGCAGCCTCGACAGAGCCCATGGCTACACCTTC
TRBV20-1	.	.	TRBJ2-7	CSARPAGLYEQYF	TGCAGTGCTAGGCCGGCTGGCTTATACGAGCAGTACTTC
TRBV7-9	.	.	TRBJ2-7	CASSQGPWEQYF	TGTGCCAGCAGCCAGGGCCCTTGGGAGCAGTACTTC
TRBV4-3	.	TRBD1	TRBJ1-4	CASNLDRENEKLFF	TGCGCCAGCAATTTGGACAGGGAAAATGAAAAACTGTTTTTT
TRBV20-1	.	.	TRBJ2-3	CSASRDTDTQYF	TGCAGTGCTTCCCGGGACACAGATACGCAGTATTTT
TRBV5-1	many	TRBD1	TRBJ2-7	CASSLAGTGSYEQYF	TGTGCCAGCAGCTTGGCCGGGACAGGCTCCTACGAGCAGTACTTC
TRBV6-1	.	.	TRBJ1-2	CASTTQGYGYTF	TGTGCCAGCACCACACAGGGCTATGGCTACACCTTC
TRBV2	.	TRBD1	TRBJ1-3	CASGTVENTIYF	TGTGCCAGCGGGACAGTCGAAAACACCATATATTTT
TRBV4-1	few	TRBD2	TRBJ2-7	CASSQTSSGTYEQYF	TGCGCCAGCAGCCAAACTTCTAGCGGGACCTACGAGCAGTACTTC
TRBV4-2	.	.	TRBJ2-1	CASSQERLGVYEQFF	TGTGCCAGCAGCCAAGAGAGACTAGGAGTATATGAGCAGTTCTTC
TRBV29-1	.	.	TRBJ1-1	CSASPRQANTEAFF	TGCAGCGCTTCGCCGAGACAGGCGAACACTGAAGCTTTCTTT
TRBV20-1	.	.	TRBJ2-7	CSAPGRAGSYEQYF	TGCAGTGCCCCAGGACGGGCCGGCTCCTACGAGCAGTACTTC
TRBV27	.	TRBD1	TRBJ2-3	CASSPWTGSTDTQYF	TGTGCCAGCAGCCCTTGGACAGGGAGCACAGATACGCAGTATTTT
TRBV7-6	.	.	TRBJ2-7	CASSFNHMESEQYF	TGTGCCAGCAGCTTTAACCACATGGAGTCCGAGCAGTACTTC
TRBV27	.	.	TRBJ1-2	CASSFHHSSYGYTF	TGTGCCAGCAGTTTCCACCACTCCTCCTATGGCTACACCTTC
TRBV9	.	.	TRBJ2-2	CSSSVSHRQNTGELFF	TGTTCCAGCAGCGTATCCCACCGACAAAACACCGGGGAGCTGTTTTTT
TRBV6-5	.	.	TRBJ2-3	CASSYSRQFTDTQYF	TGTGCCAGCAGTTACTCGAGACAGTTCACAGATACGCAGTATTTT
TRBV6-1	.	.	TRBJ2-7	CASEAGREQYF	TGTGCCAGCGAGGCAGGGCGAGAGCAGTACTTC
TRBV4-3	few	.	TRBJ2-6	CASSQGGTGANVLTF	TGTGCCAGCAGCCAAGGGGGAACTGGGGCCAACGTCCTGACTTTC
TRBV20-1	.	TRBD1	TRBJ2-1	CSATSGTGTYNEQFF	TGCAGTGCTACCTCCGGGACAGGGACATACAATGAGCAGTTCTTC
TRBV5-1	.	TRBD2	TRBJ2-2	CASRTGLAGYNTGELFF	TGCGCCAGCAGGACCGGACTAGCGGGGTATAACACCGGGGAGCTGTTTTTT
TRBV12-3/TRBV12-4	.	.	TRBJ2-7	CTSKDSYYEQYF	TGTACCAGCAAAGACAGTTACTACGAGCAGTACTTC
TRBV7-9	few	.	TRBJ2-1	CASSNWRPNEQFF	TGTGCCAGCAGTAATTGGAGACCCAATGAGCAGTTCTTC
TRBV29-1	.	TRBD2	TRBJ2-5	CSVEPSGGGSYQETQYF	TGCAGCGTTGAGCCAAGCGGGGGGGGTTCGTACCAAGAGACCCAGTACTTC
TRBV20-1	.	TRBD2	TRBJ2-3	CSAGRLAGGQYF	TGCAGTGCTGGAAGACTAGCGGGAGGGCAGTATTTT
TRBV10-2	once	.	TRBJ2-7	CASSESGAWGQYF	TGCGCCAGCAGTGAGTCGGGGGCTTGGGGGCAGTACTTC
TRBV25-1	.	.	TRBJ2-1	CASTVSGREQFF	TGTGCCAGCACAGTCAGCGGCCGGGAGCAGTTCTTC
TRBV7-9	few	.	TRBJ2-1	CASSLVGAGKNEQFF	TGTGCCAGCAGCTTAGTCGGGGCAGGGAAAAATGAGCAGTTCTTC
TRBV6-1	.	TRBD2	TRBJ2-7	CASIPLSGRESYEQYF	TGTGCCAGCATTCCTCTCAGCGGGAGAGAGTCCTACGAGCAGTACTTC
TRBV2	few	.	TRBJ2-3	CASSEAPAGGTDTQYF	TGTGCCAGCAGTGAAGCGCCCGCAGGGGGCACAGATACGCAGTATTTT
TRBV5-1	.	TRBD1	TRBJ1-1	CASSWTWDRSVNTEAFF	TGCGCCAGCAGCTGGACCTGGGACAGATCCGTGAACACTGAAGCTTTCTTT
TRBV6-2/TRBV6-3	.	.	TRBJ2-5	CASSFPAKETQYF	TGTGCCAGCAGTTTCCCCGCAAAAGAGACCCAGTACTTC
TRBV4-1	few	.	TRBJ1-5	CASSQVGYQPQHF	TGCGCCAGCAGCCAAGTTGGCTATCAGCCCCAGCATTTT
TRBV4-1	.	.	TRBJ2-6	CASSQPGDVSGANVLTF	TGCGCCAGCAGCCAGCCAGGTGATGTCTCTGGGGCCAACGTCCTGACTTTC
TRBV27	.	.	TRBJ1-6	CASSSFYRDIRSPLHF	TGTGCCAGCAGTTCGTTCTACCGGGACATCAGGTCACCCCTCCACTTT
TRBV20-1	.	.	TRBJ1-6	CSADPGQGDSPLHF	TGCAGTGCCGACCCTGGCCAGGGAGACTCACCCCTCCACTTT
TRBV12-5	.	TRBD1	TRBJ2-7	CASGFNPGTGVSEQYF	TGTGCTAGTGGTTTCAACCCCGGGACAGGGGTCTCCGAGCAGTACTTC
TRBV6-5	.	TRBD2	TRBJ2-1	CASSYKTSGYNEQFF	TGTGCCAGTAGTTACAAGACTAGCGGGTACAATGAGCAGTTCTTC
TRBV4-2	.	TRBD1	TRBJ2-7	CASSQSLKGQNSYEQYF	TGTGCCAGCAGCCAAAGTCTTAAGGGACAGAACTCCTACGAGCAGTACTTC
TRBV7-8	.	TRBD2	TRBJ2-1	CASSQGLATNEQFF	TGTGCCAGCAGCCAGGGACTAGCGACCAATGAGCAGTTCTTC
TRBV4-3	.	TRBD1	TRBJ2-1	CASSQGARDRGHEQFF	TGCGCCAGCAGCCAAGGAGCTAGGGACAGGGGACATGAGCAGTTCTTC
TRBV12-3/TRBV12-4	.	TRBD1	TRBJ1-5	CASSLEGAGDQPQHF	TGTGCCAGCAGTTTAGAGGGGGCCGGTGATCAGCCCCAGCATTTT
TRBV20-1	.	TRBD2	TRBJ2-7	CSARPREAREQYF	TGCAGTGCTAGACCGCGGGAGGCCCGCGAGCAGTACTTC
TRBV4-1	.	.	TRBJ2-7	CASSHGTDSNEQYF	TGCGCCAGCAGCCATGGCACCGACAGTAATGAGCAGTACTTC
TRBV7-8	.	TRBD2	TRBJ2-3	CASSYRTSEAQYF	TGTGCCAGCAGCTACCGGACTAGCGAGGCGCAGTATTTT
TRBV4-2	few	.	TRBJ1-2	CASSQEGTNNYGYTF	TGTGCCAGCAGCCAAGAGGGAACAAACAACTATGGCTACACCTTC
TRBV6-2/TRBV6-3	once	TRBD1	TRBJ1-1	CASSPKWTGEAFF	TGTGCCAGCAGCCCAAAATGGACAGGGGAAGCTTTCTTT
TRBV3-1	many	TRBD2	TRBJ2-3	CASSPKPGLAGTDTQYF	TGTGCCAGCAGCCCCAAACCGGGACTAGCGGGCACAGATACGCAGTATTTT
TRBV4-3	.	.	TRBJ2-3	CASSQELLPLPGLPKYTQYF	TGCGCCAGCAGCCAAGAACTCCTTCCCCTACCGGGACTTCCGAAATATACGCAGTATTTT
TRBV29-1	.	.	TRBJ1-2	CSVEDSDRTSYGYTF	TGCAGCGTTGAAGATTCCGACAGGACCTCATATGGCTACACCTTC